Each of the 11 T cell receptor beta chains below was sequenced from the same sample in a study of monozygotic twins with inflammatory bowel disease. For each CDR3 protein, TCRdb gives one entry from its re-call of the 5' RACE reads, without DNA. This listing includes around 100,000 distinct CDR3 sequences. Material for sequencing was blood. Receptors were obtained from a human donor with ulcerative colitis or Crohn's disease, or a healthy co-twin of an affected twin (not recorded which).

V gene TRBV7-8 combines with J gene TRBJ2-7; TCRdb designates TRBD2, a call that cannot be tested without DNA. The germline CDR1 and CDR2 sequences are SGHVS and FQNEAQ. This CDR3 region has 15 residues. This CDR3 is CASRWSTSGNYEQYF.

The chain recombines TRBV28 with TRBJ2-7; TCRdb's D call of TRBD1 is untestable without DNA. Per the germline V gene, CDR1 is MDHEN and CDR2 is SYDVKM. This CDR3 spans 14 amino acids. The CDR3 is CASSRTGTGFEQYF.

The gene calls are TRBV12-3 or TRBV12-4 and TRBJ2-1; TCRdb reports TRBD1, a call that lacks DNA to check it against. The CDR3 has 13 amino acids. This chain's CDR3 is CATWSGAYNEQFF.

The chain is built from TRBV20-1 and TRBJ2-3; TCRdb designates TRBD1, a call that cannot be tested without DNA. The CDR3 sequence is 18 residues long. Per germline, CDR1 DFQATT and CDR2 SNEGSKA (reference sequence). This chain's CDR3 is CSARGSGQVLGSTDTQYF.

The CDR3 is CASSSGGLAGVETQYF. The chain combines TRBV5-1 with TRBJ2-5; TCRdb indicates TRBD2, and absent DNA this call remains unverified. Germline V gene data show CDR1 as SGHRS and CDR2 as YFSETQ. The CDR3 totals 16 residues.

The chain uses TRBV5-6 and TRBJ2-5; TCRdb's D gene call, TRBD1, goes unchecked for lack of DNA. The CDR3 runs to 16 residues. Germline values: CDR1 SGHDT, CDR2 YYEEEE. The CDR3 loop is CASDAIDRVVQETQYF.

This CDR3 reads CASISGGSDNEQFF. This rearrangement joins TRBV28 to TRBJ2-1; TCRdb's D call, TRBD2, is unchecked because there is no DNA. Germline V gene lookup returns CDR1 MDHEN and CDR2 SYDVKM. The CDR3 length is 14 residues.

The chain uses TRBV19 and TRBJ2-5; TCRdb indicates TRBD2, and absent DNA this call remains unverified. Germline lookup yields CDR1 LNHDA and CDR2 SQIVND (reference sequence). This CDR3 comprises 14 residues. CDR3 protein: CASKRAVYQETQYF.

The rearrangement joins TRBV4-3 to TRBJ2-7. CDR3 length: 14 residues. The germline CDR1 and CDR2 sequences are LGHNA and YSLEER. CDR3 amino acids: CASSQDLGKKEQYF.

The chain combines TRBV30 with TRBJ1-5; TCRdb calls TRBD1, which cannot be checked without DNA. Germline V gives CDR1 GTSNPN, CDR2 SVGIG (reference sequence). The CDR3 length is 14 residues. This CDR3 reads CAWKEGAWDQPQHF.

The chain couples TRBV6-6 to TRBJ2-5; TCRdb returns TRBD1, unconfirmable since there is no DNA. Germline V lookup: CDR1 MNHNY, CDR2 SVGAGI (reference sequence). This CDR3 is 13 amino acids long. The CDR3 region is CASTGTGAGTQYF.